The present T cell receptor beta chain was sequenced within a study of T-cell memory formation after mild COVID-19. Only a few counts were recorded for this clonotype. Trimming cost V 2 bases and J 5 bases, with 7 bases left between them. Germline CDR1 is MNHEY and CDR2 is SVGEGT. The CDR3 consists of 12 residues. From the 5' RACE reads, TCRdb called clonotypes with MiXCR, one entry per CDR3 protein. The sample carries some 88,000 distinct CDR3 sequences, 20% to 25% recorded once. The TCR was taken from a young man who had mild COVID-19 (a few samples of this study predate the infection). Cell type and time point are not known. Sample: PBMCs or a T cell subset sorted from them (not recorded which). The chain joins TRBV6-2 or TRBV6-3 to TRBJ2-7; D is undetermined. The CDR3 protein is CASSYGADEQYF. The CDR3 DNA follows: TGTGCCAGCAGTTACGGTGCGGACGAGCAGTACTTC.